This T cell receptor (beta chain) was recorded in a study of T cells after posttransplantation cyclophosphamide. Whole-study results and caveats: Donor CD8+ memory clones often dominated recipient blood repertoires at later times. Blood and skin or GI T cell repertoires showed limited TRB overlap. TRB clonality was highly associated with recipient CMV seropositivity and reactivation.

V shed 8 bases and J shed 4 bases, with 8 bases lying between them. The germline V gene encodes CDR1 SNHLY and CDR2 FYNNEI. This CDR3 spans 11 amino acids. There are many counts of this clone. Its antigen remains unknown. Assay: immunoSEQ multiplex PCR; the TCRdb copy retains only in-frame clones and omits some. The table lists roughly 45,000 clones, with no singletons. V and J are TRBV2 and TRBJ2-5, with D possibly TRBD2 on 5 matching bases. Source material: PBMCs. The sequence was collected from a man aged 35 to 55 in good health, CMV-negative, and a related stem cell transplant donor. The DNA for the CDR3 is TGTGCCAGCGGGAGAATAGAGACCCAGTACTTC. Translating gives CASGRIETQYF.